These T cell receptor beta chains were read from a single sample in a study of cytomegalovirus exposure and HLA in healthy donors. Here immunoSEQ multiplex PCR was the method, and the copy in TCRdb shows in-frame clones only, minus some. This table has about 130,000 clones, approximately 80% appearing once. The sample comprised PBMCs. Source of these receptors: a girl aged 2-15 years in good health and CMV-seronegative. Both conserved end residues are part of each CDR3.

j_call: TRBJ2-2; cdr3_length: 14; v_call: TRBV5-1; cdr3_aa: CASSLSWSAGELFF
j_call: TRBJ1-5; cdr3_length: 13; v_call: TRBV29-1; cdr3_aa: CSVGQGSNQPQHF
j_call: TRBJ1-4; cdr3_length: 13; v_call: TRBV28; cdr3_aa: CASTGGTNEKLFF
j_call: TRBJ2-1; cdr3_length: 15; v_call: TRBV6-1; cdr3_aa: CASEVTSGINNEQFF
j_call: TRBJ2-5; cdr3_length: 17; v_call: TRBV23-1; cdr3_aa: CASSQSGKTGKSETQYF
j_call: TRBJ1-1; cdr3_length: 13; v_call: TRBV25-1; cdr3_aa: CASSEPDTQEAFF
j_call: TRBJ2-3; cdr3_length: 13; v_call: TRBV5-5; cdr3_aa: CASLAGARDTQYF
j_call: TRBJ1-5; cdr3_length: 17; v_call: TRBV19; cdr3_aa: CASSIATGREGNQPQHF
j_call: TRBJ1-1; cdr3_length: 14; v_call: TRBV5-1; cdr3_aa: CASSPLDRETEAFF
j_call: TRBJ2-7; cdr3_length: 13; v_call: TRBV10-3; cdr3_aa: CAIRLGQGYEQYF
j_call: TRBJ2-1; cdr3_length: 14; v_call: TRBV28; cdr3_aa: CASSLRGLRNEQFF
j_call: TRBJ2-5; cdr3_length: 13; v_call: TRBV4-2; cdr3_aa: CASSPRGGYAQYF
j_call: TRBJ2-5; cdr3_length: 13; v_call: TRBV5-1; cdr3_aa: CASSLGPGETQYF
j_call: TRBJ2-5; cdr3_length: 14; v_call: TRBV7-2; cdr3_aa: CASSPGLAEETQYF
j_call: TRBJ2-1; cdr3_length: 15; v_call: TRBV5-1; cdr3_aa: CASSPLEPPYNEQFF
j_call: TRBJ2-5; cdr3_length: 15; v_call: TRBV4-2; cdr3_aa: CASSQTGTTQETQYF
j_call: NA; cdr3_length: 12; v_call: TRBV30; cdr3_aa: CAWRGQAHEQYF
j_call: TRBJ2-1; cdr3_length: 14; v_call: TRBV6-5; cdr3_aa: CASSSPGTNNEQFF
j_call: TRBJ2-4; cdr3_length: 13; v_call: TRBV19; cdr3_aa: CASSSRQLNIQYF
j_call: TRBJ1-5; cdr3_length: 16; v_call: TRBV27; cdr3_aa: CASSFRGQGRNQPQHF
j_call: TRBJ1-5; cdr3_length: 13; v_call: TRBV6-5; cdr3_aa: CASSYQGNQPQHF
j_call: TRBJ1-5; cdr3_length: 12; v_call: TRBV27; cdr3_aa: CASSLYGQPQHF
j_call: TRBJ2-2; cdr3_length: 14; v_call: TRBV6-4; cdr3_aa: CASSELQNTGELFF
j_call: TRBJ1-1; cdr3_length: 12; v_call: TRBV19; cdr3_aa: CASSYSNTEAFF
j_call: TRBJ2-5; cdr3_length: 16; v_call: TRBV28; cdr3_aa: CASSSPVLATVETQYF
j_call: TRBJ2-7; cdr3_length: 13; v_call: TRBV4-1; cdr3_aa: CASSQDRGYEQYF
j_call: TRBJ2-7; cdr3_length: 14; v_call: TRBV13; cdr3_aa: CASRKVGSSYEQYF
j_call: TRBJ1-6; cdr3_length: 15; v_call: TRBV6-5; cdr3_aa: CASSYSPDTNSPLHF
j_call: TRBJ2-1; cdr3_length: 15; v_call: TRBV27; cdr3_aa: CASSLDRSSYNEQFF
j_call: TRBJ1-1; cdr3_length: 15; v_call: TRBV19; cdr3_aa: CASSPRTGKNTEAFF
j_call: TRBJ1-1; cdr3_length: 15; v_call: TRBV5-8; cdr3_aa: CASSLIVRQNTEAFF
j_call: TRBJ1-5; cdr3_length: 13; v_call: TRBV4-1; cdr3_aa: CASSQDPNQPQHF
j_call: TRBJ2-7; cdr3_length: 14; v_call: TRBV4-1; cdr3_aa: CASSQDNRGYEQYF
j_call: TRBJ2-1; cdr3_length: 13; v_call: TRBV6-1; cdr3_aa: CASRTSVINEQFF
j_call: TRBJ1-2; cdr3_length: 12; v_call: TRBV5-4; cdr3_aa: CASSPGTERYTF
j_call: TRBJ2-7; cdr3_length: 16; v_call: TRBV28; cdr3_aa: CATTPNDMAGYYEQYF
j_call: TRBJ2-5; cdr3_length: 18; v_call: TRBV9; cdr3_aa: CASSVAGTGGIIQETQYF
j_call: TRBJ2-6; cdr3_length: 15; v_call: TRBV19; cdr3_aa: CASSMTGYGANVLTF
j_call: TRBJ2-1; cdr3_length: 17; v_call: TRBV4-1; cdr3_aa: CASSPRQSADSYNEQFF
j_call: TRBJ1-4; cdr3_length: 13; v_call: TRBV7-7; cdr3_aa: CASSPDIGEKLFF
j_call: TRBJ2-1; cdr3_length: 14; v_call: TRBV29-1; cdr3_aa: CSVVEGKWDNEQFF
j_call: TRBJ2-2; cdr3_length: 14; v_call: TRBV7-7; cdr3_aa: CASSPTTGSGELFF
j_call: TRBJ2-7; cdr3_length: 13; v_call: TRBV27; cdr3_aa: CAVDRASSYEQYF
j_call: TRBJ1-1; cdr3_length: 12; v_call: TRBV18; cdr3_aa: CASSPNHSEAFF
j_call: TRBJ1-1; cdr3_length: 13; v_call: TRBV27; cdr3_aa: CASSLSRGIEAFF
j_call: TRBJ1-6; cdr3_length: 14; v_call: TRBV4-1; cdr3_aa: CASSQGQGYSPLHF
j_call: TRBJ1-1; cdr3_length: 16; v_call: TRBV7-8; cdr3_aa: CASSLVRDRPDTEAFF
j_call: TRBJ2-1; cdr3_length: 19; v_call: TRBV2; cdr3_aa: CASSAGTSENSPNYNEQFF
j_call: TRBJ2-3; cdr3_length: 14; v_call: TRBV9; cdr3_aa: CASSAGLSADTQYF